This T cell receptor beta chain was captured by sequencing in a study of molecular identifiers for immune sequencing clone quantification. As for the study in general: RNA from 20,000 or 100,000 naive CD8 cells was split five ways in replicates, with four sequenced.

Overall study findings and caveats: Detectable among over 900,000 naive cells, according to reports, was Jurkat TCR RNA spiked in from one cell.

Trimming left V 5 bases short and J 15 bases short, with 14 bases between. CDR1 MNHEY and CDR2 SVGEGT come from the germline V gene. The CDR3 contains 11 residues. One entry per CDR3 protein results from TCRdb running MiXCR on the PCR reads. Altogether approximately 630,000 distinct CDR3 sequences are present, 25% being singletons, with the ten largest covering about 0.78%. On this clonotype itself: Its specificity is unknown. It may be a read error: a sequence one base away is much more abundant.

The CD8+CD4-CCR7+CD45RA+ phenotype defined the sorted naive CD8 T cells. The sequence was collected from a human donor in good health. Some libraries in this study had Jurkat cell RNA spiked in. The rearrangement links TRBV6-2 or TRBV6-3 to TRBJ2-1; D possibly corresponds to TRBD1 (5 bases). Sample: naive CD8+ T cells from blood, with Jurkat cell RNA spiked in. Noted subset: FACS-sorted CD8+CD4-CCR7+CD45RA+ naive T cells. CDR3 sequence (DNA): TGTGCCAGCAGTCACGAGGACAACCCGTTCTTC. This gives the protein CASSHEDNPFF.